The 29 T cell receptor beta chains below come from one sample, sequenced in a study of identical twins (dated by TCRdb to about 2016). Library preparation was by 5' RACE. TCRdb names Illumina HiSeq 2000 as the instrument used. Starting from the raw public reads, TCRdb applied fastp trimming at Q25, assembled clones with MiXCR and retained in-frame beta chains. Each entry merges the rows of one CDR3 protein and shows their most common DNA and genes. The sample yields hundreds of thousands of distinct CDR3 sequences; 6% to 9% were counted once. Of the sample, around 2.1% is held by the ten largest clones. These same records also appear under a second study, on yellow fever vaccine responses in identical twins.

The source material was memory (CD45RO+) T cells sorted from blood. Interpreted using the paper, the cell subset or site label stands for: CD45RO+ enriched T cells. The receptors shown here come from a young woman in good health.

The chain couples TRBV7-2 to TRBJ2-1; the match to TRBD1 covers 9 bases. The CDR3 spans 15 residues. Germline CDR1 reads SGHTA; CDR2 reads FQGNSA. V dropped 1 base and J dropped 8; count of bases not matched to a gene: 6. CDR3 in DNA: TGTGCCAGCAGCTTAGTAGGGACAGGGTACTATGAGCAGTTCTTC. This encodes CASSLVGTGYYEQFF.

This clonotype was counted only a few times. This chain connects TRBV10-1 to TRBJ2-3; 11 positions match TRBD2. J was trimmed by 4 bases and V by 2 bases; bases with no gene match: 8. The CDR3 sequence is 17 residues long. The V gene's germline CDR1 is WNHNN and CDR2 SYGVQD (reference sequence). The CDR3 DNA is TGCGCCAGCAGTGAGAGTCTAGCGGGAGGTTCGGCAGATACGCAGTATTTT. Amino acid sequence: CASSESLAGGSADTQYF.

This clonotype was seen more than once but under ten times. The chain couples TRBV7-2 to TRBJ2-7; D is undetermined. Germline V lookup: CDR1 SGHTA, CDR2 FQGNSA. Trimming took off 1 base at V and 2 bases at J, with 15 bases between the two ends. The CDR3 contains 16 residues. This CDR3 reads CASSLGTLPHPYEQYF. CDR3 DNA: TGTGCCAGCAGCTTAGGAACCCTCCCACATCCCTACGAGCAGTACTTC.

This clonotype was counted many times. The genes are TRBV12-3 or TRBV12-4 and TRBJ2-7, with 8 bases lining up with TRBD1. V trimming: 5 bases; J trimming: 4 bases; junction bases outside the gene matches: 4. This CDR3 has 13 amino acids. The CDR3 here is CASSPGQGYEQYF. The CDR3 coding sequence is TGTGCCAGCAGTCCAGGACAGGGTTACGAGCAGTACTTC.

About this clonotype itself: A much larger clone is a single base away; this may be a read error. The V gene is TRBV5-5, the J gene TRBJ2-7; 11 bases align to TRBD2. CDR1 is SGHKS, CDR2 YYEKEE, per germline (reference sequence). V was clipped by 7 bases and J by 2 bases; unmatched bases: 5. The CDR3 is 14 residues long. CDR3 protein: CASGRGLAAYEQYF. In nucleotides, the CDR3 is TGTGCCAGCGGCCGGGGACTAGCGGCCTACGAGCAGTACTTC.

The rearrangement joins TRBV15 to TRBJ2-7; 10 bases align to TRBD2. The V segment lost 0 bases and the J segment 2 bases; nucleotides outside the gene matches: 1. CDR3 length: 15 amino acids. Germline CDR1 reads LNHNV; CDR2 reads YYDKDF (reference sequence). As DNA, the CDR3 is TGTGCCACCAGCAGAGATAGCGGGAGGACCTACGAGCAGTACTTC. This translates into CATSRDSGRTYEQYF. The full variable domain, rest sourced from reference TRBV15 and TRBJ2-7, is DAMVIQNPRYQVTQFGKPVTLSCSQTLNHNVMYWYQQKSSQAPKLLFHYYDKDFNNEADTPDNFQSRRPNTSFCFLDIRSPGLGDTAMYLCATSRDSGRTYEQYFGPGTRLTVT.

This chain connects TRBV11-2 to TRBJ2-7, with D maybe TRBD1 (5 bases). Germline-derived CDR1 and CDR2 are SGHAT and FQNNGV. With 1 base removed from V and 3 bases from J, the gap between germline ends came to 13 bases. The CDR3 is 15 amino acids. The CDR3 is CASSLASRQGYEQYF. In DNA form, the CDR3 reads TGTGCCAGCAGCTTAGCCTCGAGGCAGGGCTACGAGCAGTACTTC.

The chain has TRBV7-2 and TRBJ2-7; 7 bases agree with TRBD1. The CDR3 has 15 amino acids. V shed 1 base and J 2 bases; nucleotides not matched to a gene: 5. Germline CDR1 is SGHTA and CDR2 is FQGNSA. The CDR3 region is CASSLGQGSTYEQYF. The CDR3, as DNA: TGTGCCAGCAGCTTAGGACAGGGTTCGACCTACGAGCAGTACTTC.

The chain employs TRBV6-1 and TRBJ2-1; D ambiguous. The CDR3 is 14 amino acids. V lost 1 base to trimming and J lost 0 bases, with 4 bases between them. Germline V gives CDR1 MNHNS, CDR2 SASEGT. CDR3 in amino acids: CASSEVSSYNEQFF. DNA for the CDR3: TGTGCCAGCAGTGAAGTGAGCTCCTACAATGAGCAGTTCTTC.

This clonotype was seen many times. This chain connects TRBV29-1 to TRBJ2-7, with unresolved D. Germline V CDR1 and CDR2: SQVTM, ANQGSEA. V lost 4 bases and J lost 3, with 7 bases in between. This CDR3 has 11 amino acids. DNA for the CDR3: TGCAGCGTTGTGGGGAACTACGAGCAGTACTTC. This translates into CSVVGNYEQYF.

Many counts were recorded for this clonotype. The chain's CDR3 is CASSDRAGYNEQFF. The DNA for the CDR3 is TGTGCCAGCAGCGACCGAGCGGGGTACAATGAGCAGTTCTTC. This chain uses TRBV6-1 with TRBJ2-1; 7 bases line up with TRBD2. Germline lookup yields CDR1 MNHNS and CDR2 SASEGT. The CDR3 length is 14 residues. The J segment lost 4 bases and the V segment lost 6 bases, leaving 6 bases of the junction unmatched.

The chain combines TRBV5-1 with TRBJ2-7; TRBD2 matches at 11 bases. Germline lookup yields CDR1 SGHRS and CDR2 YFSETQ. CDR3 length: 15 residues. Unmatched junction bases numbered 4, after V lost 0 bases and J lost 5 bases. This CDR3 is CASSLVGTSGNEQYF. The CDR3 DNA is TGCGCCAGCAGCTTGGTTGGGACTAGCGGCAACGAGCAGTACTTC.

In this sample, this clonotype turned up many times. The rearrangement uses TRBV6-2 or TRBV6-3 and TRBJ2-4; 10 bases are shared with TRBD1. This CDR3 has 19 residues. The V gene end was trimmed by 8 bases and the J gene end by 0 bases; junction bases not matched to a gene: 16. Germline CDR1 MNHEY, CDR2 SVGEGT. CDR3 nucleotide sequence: TGTGCCAGCGCTGGAGAACCGGGACAGGGGACCCTAGCCAAAAACATTCAGTACTTC. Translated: CASAGEPGQGTLAKNIQYF.

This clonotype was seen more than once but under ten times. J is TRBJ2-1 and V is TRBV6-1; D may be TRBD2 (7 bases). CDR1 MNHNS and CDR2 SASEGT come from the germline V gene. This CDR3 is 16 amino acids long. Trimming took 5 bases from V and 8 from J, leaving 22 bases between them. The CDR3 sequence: CASSPPGQGRGDEQFF. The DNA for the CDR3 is TGTGCCAGCAGTCCCCCGGGGCAGGGGAGGGGGGATGAGCAGTTCTTC.

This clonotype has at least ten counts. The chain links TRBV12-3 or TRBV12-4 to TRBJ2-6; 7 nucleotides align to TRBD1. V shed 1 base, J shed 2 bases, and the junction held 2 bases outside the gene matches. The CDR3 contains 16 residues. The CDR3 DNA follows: TGTGCCAGCAGTTTAGACAGGGGTGCTGGGGCCAACGTCCTGACTTTC. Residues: CASSLDRGAGANVLTF.

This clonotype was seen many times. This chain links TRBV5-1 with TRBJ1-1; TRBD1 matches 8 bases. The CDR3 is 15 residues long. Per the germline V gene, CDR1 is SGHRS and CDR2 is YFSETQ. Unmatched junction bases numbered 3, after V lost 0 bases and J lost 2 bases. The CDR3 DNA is TGCGCCAGCAGCTTGGTGACAGGGGTTAACACTGAAGCTTTCTTT. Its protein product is CASSLVTGVNTEAFF.

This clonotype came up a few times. The CDR3 DNA sequence: TGCAGTGCCACACAAACAGGGATACGGGGCGAGCAGTACTTC. Translated, it gives CSATQTGIRGEQYF. This chain connects TRBV20-1 to TRBJ2-7; the D gene is possibly TRBD1 (6 bases). CDR3 length: 14 residues. Trimming removed 6 bases from V and 6 bases from J, with 21 bases in between. Germline values: CDR1 DFQATT, CDR2 SNEGSKA (reference sequence).

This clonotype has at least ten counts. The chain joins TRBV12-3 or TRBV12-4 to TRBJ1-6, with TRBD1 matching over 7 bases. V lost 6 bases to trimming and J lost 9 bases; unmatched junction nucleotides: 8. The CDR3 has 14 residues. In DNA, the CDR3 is TGTGCCAGCAGCTACAGGGGTTTGAGTTCACCCCTCCACTTT. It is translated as CASSYRGLSSPLHF.

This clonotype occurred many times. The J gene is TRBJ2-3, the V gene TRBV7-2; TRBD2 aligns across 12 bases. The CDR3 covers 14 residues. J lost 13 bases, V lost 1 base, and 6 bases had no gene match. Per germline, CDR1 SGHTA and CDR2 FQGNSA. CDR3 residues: CASSLDGLAGPKYF. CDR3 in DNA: TGTGCCAGCAGCTTAGACGGACTAGCGGGACCCAAGTATTTT.

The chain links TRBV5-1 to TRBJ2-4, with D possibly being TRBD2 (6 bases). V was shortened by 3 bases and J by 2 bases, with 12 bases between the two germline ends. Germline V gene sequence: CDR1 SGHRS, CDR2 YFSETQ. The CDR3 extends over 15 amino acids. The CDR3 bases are TGCGCCAGCAGCTATGACGGGGGAACCAAAAACATTCAGTACTTC. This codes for CASSYDGGTKNIQYF. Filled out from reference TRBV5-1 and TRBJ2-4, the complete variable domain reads KAGVTQTPRYLIKTRGQQVTLSCSPISGHRSVSWYQQTPGQGLQFLFEYFSETQRNKGNFPGRFSGRQFSNSRSEMNVSTLELGDSALYLCASSYDGGTKNIQYFGAGTRLSVL.

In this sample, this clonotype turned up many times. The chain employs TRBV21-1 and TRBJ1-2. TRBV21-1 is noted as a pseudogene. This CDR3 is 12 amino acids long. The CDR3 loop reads CASSRRTLGYTF. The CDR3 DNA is TGTGCCAGCAGCAGACGGACTCTCGGCTACACCTTC.

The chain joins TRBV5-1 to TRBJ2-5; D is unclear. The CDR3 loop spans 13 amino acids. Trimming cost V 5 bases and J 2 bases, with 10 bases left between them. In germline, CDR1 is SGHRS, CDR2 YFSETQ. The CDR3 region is CASSHGQQETQYF. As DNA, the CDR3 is TGCGCCAGCAGTCATGGGCAGCAAGAGACCCAGTACTTC.

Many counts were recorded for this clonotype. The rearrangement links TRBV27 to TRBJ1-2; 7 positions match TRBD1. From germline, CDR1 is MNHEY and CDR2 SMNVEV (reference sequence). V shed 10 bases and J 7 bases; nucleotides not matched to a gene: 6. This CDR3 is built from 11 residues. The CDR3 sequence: CATSDRAGYTF. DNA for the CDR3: TGTGCCACCTCTGACAGGGCTGGCTACACCTTC.

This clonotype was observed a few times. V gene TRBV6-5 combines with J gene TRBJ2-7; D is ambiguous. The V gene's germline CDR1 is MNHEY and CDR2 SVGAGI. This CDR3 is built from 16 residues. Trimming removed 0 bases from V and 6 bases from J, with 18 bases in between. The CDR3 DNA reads TGTGCCAGCAGTTACTCCGGTGGCCAGCACCGCTCCGAGCAGTACTTC. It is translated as CASSYSGGQHRSEQYF.

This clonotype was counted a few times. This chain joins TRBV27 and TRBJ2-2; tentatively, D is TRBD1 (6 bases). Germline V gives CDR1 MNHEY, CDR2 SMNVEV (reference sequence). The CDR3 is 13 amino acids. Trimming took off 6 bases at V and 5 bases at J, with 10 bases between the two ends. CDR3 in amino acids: CASSRTVTGELFF. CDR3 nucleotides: TGTGCCAGCAGCAGGACAGTTACCGGGGAGCTGTTTTTT.

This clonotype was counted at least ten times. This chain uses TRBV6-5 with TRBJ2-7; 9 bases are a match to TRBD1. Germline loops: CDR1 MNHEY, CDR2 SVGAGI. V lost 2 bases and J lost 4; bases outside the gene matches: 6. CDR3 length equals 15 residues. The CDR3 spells CASSYGGQGRYEQYF. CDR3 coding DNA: TGTGCCAGCAGTTACGGAGGACAGGGGAGGTACGAGCAGTACTTC.

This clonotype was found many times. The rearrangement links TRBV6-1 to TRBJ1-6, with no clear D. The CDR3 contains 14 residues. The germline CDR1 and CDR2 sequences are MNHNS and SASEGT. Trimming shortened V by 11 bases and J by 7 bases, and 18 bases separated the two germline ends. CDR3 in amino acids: CASHQGGANSPLHF. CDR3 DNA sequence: TGTGCCTCCCACCAAGGCGGCGCCAATTCACCCCTCCACTTT.

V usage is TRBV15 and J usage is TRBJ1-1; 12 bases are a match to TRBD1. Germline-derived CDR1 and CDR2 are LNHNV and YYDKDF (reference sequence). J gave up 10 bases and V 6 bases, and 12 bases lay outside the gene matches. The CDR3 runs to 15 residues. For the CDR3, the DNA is TGTGCCACCAGTAAAGCCGGGACAGGGGGCTACGGAGCTTTCTTT. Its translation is CATSKAGTGGYGAFF. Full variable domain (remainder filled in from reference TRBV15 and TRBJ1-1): DAMVIQNPRYQVTQFGKPVTLSCSQTLNHNVMYWYQQKSSQAPKLLFHYYDKDFNNEADTPDNFQSRRPNTSFCFLDIRSPGLGDTAMYLCATSKAGTGGYGAFFGQGTRLTVV.

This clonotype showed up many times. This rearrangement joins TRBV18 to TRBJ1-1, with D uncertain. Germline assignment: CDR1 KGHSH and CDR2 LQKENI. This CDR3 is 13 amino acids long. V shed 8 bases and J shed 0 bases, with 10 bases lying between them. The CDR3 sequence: CASTYQVNTEAFF. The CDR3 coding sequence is TGTGCCAGCACGTATCAAGTGAACACTGAAGCTTTCTTT.